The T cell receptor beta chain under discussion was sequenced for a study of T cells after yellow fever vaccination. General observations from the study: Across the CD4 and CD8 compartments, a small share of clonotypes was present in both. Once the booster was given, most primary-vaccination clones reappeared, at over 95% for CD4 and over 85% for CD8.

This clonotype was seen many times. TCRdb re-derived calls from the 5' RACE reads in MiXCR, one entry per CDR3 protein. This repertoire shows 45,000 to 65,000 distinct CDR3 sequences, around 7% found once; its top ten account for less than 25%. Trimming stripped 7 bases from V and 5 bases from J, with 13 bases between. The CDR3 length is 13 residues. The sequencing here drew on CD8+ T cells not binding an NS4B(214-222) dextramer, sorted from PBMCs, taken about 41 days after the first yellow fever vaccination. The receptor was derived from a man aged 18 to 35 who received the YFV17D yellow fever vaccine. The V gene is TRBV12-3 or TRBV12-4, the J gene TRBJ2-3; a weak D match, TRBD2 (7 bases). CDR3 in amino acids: CASNAGAGDTQYF. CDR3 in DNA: TGTGCCAGCAACGCGGGGGCCGGAGATACGCAGTATTTT.